Presented here are 22 T cell receptor beta chains from one specimen sequenced in a study of T cell repertoires in cytomegalovirus infection. TCRdb ran MiXCR on the reads and lists one entry per CDR3 protein. The sample holds over 90,000 distinct CDR3 sequences, 16% seen once. The sample consisted of PBMCs. The source of these receptors is a human donor in good health (CMV status not recorded). Some clones in this sample may be carry-over from other donors' samples.

This clonotype was seen a handful of times. This chain links TRBV5-1 with TRBJ2-3, with D unclear. V shed 0 bases and J shed 2 bases, with 10 bases lying between them. Germline CDR1 is SGHRS and CDR2 is YFSETQ. The CDR3 is 15 residues long. The DNA of the CDR3 is TGCGCCAGCAGCTTGGAGCAGGAATCCACAGATACGCAGTATTTT. As protein: CASSLEQESTDTQYF.

This clonotype has more than one count but fewer than ten. This chain connects TRBV24-1 to TRBJ2-2; 10 bases fit TRBD1. The germline V gene has CDR1 KGHDR and CDR2 SFDVKD. This CDR3 contains 18 residues. V dropped 3 bases and J dropped 2; count of bases not matched to a gene: 8. The CDR3 region has the DNA TGTGCCACCAGTGATACTCTGACAGGGGGCCTCAACACCGGGGAGCTGTTTTTT. It specifies CATSDTLTGGLNTGELFF.

This chain links TRBV29-1 with TRBJ2-7; no firm D call. V lost 6 bases to trimming and J lost 1 base, with 10 bases between them. This CDR3 is built from 12 residues. In germline, CDR1 is SQVTM, CDR2 ANQGSEA. This chain's CDR3 is CSVSGGSYEQYF. In DNA form, the CDR3 reads TGCAGCGTCTCCGGTGGGTCCTACGAGCAGTACTTC.

This clonotype was seen ten or more times. The gene calls are TRBV7-2 and TRBJ2-7; D is unresolved. Germline CDR1 SGHTA, CDR2 FQGNSA. The CDR3 has 15 residues. Trimming shortened V by 0 bases and J by 2 bases, and 11 bases separated the two germline ends. CDR3 loop: CASSLANSETYEQYF. The CDR3 nucleotides are TGTGCCAGCAGCTTAGCTAACAGCGAGACCTACGAGCAGTACTTC.

This clonotype was recorded at least ten times. The V gene is TRBV7-2, the J gene TRBJ2-3; 7 bases agree with TRBD2. This CDR3 has 17 residues. Germline V gene sequence: CDR1 SGHTA, CDR2 FQGNSA. V gave up 5 bases and J gave up 4 bases; unmatched junction bases: 15. In DNA, the CDR3 is TGTGCCAGCAGCCATCCTCCTAGCGGCCCTAGCGCAGATACGCAGTATTTT. Its protein product is CASSHPPSGPSADTQYF.

This clonotype showed up many times. The rearrangement joins TRBV7-2 to TRBJ2-7, with 8 bases lining up with TRBD2. Germline V lookup: CDR1 SGHTA, CDR2 FQGNSA. The CDR3 runs 14 residues. V dropped 7 bases and J dropped 0; count of bases not matched to a gene: 5. The CDR3 sequence: CASKIAGTSYEQYF. Written as DNA, the CDR3 is TGTGCCAGCAAAATAGCGGGAACCTCCTACGAGCAGTACTTC.

A note on this clonotype: This sequence may be a read error, since a much larger clone differs from it by one base. V usage is TRBV4-2 and J usage is TRBJ2-6; D perhaps matches TRBD1 (5 bases). V lost 4 bases, J lost 4 bases, and 14 bases lay in between. Germline values: CDR1 LGHNA, CDR2 YNFKEQ. The CDR3 has 16 residues. The DNA for the CDR3 is TGTGCCAGCAGCCTACAGGCGGTTGACGGGGCCAACGTCCTGACTTTC. It is translated as CASSLQAVDGANVLTF.

The chain is built from TRBV11-2 and TRBJ2-1; 7 bases are shared with TRBD2. This CDR3 comprises 18 residues. CDR1 SGHAT and CDR2 FQNNGV come from the germline V gene. V lost 2 bases to trimming and J lost 2 bases; unmatched junction nucleotides: 12. The CDR3 sequence is CASSLWGTSRGAYNEQFF. The CDR3 region has the DNA TGTGCCAGCAGCTTATGGGGTACTAGCCGGGGGGCCTACAATGAGCAGTTCTTC.

This chain links TRBV19 with TRBJ2-7; D is perhaps TRBD2 (6 bases). The CDR3 extends over 14 amino acids. CDR1 is LNHDA, CDR2 SQIVND, per germline (reference sequence). With 3 bases removed from V and 2 bases from J, the gap between germline ends came to 11 bases. This CDR3 is CASSIGTGTYEQYF. CDR3 nucleotide sequence: TGTGCCAGTAGTATCGGGACTGGGACCTACGAGCAGTACTTC.

The sample holds many counts of this clonotype. The chain carries TRBV10-3 and TRBJ1-2, with D hard to call. The germline V gene has CDR1 ENHRY and CDR2 SYGVKD. The CDR3 has 14 amino acids. The ends were cut back, 2 bases at V and 8 bases at J, with 15 bases in the middle. The CDR3 nucleotides read TGTGCCATCAGTGAGCCAGGCCTCCTTGGGGGCTACACCTTC. It encodes CAISEPGLLGGYTF.

The rearrangement joins TRBV4-1 to TRBJ1-2; D uncertain. From germline, CDR1 is MGHRA and CDR2 YSYEKL. This CDR3 spans 15 amino acids. The ends were cut back, 1 base at V and 5 bases at J, with 14 bases in the middle. CDR3 loop: CASSQGLASGYGYTF. The CDR3 coding sequence is TGCGCCAGCAGCCAAGGTCTCGCATCGGGGTATGGCTACACCTTC.

The rearrangement uses TRBV28 and TRBJ1-1, with unresolved D. Trimming shortened V by 8 bases and J by 5 bases, and 15 bases separated the two germline ends. The CDR3 covers 13 residues. CDR1 and CDR2 (germline): MDHEN, SYDVKM. The CDR3 region has the DNA TGTGCCAGCTCCTGGGGTGGAGGGACTGAAGCTTTCTTT. Translated: CASSWGGGTEAFF.

The chain links TRBV7-4 to TRBJ1-4, with 10 bases identical to TRBD1. V shed 4 bases, J shed 8 bases, and the junction held 4 bases outside the gene matches. CDR1 is SGHVT and CDR2 is SQSDAQ in the germline V gene. This CDR3 has 14 residues. In DNA, the CDR3 is TGTGCCAGCAGCTCCGGGACAGGGGCCGAAAAACTGTTTTTT. Its translation: CASSSGTGAEKLFF.

Many counts were recorded for this clonotype. The chain joins TRBV7-2 to TRBJ2-7, with a tentative D call TRBD2 (5 bases). Trimming removed 4 bases from V and 1 base from J, with 17 bases in between. CDR1 SGHTA and CDR2 FQGNSA come from the germline V gene. This CDR3 spans 16 amino acids. CDR3 loop: CASSSPLIAPSYEQYF. The CDR3 nucleotides are TGTGCCAGCAGCTCCCCGTTGATAGCGCCATCCTACGAGCAGTACTTC.

This chain connects TRBV19 to TRBJ2-5; 8 positions agree with TRBD1. Germline V gene lookup returns CDR1 LNHDA and CDR2 SQIVND (reference sequence). The CDR3 runs to 15 residues. V shed 6 bases and J 2 bases; nucleotides not matched to a gene: 8. The CDR3, as DNA: TGTGCCAGTAGCCATGGGGACAGGCCTCAAGAGACCCAGTACTTC. Its translation: CASSHGDRPQETQYF.

V is TRBV7-2 and J is TRBJ2-7, with 8 bases fitting TRBD1. The trim removed 5 bases at V and 5 bases at J, leaving 8 bases unmatched. The V gene's germline CDR1 is SGHTA and CDR2 FQGNSA. This CDR3 comprises 14 residues. The CDR3 region is CASSQRAGGDEQYF. In nucleotides, the CDR3 is TGTGCCAGCAGCCAGCGGGCAGGGGGCGACGAGCAGTACTTC.

CDR3 in DNA: TGTGCCAGTAGTATTGGGGCAGCCGGCGACGAGCAGTACTTC. Amino acid sequence: CASSIGAAGDEQYF. The chain couples TRBV19 to TRBJ2-7, with D possibly TRBD1 on 5 matching bases. The V and J ends lost 3 bases and 5 bases respectively, with 14 bases between them. Germline CDR1 reads LNHDA; CDR2 reads SQIVND (reference sequence). This CDR3 has 14 residues.

This clonotype was seen ten or more times. This chain joins TRBV7-8 and TRBJ2-3; TRBD2 matches at 9 bases. From germline, CDR1 is SGHVS and CDR2 FQNEAQ. The V segment lost 6 bases and the J segment 0 bases; nucleotides outside the gene matches: 4. The CDR3 consists of 15 residues. The CDR3 bases are TGTGCCAGCAGGGCAGCGGGGGGCAGCACAGATACGCAGTATTTT. It yields the protein CASRAAGGSTDTQYF.

The V gene is TRBV20-1, the J gene TRBJ2-1; TRBD2 agrees at 8 bases. With V trimmed by 6 bases and J by 5 bases, 12 bases remained unmatched. Germline values: CDR1 DFQATT, CDR2 SNEGSKA (reference sequence). This CDR3 is built from 15 residues. The CDR3 reads CSASKVSGGNNEQFF. The CDR3, as DNA: TGCAGTGCGTCAAAGGTCAGCGGGGGTAACAATGAGCAGTTCTTC.

J is TRBJ2-1 and V is TRBV19, with 8 bases identical to TRBD1. The trim removed 5 bases at V and 8 bases at J, leaving 14 bases unmatched. The CDR3 is made up of 16 amino acids. From germline, CDR1 is LNHDA and CDR2 SQIVND (reference sequence). CDR3: CASSSGQGGYIYEQFF. The CDR3 bases are TGTGCCAGTAGTTCCGGACAGGGTGGCTATATCTATGAGCAGTTCTTC.

This clonotype has ten or more counts. In DNA form, the CDR3 reads TGTGCCAGCAGCCCGACCCATGACAGGAACAGAGGGGCGCAGTATTTT. It specifies CASSPTHDRNRGAQYF. The chain employs TRBV7-2 and TRBJ2-3; possibly TRBD1 for D (6 bases). The CDR3 covers 16 residues. Germline V lookup: CDR1 SGHTA, CDR2 FQGNSA. Trimming shortened V by 5 bases and J by 10 bases, and 25 bases separated the two germline ends.

This clonotype was counted between two and nine times. The rearrangement joins TRBV6-6 to TRBJ2-5; D gene unclear. CDR1 is MNHNY, CDR2 SVGAGI, per germline (reference sequence). The CDR3 is 12 amino acids. V lost 2 bases and J lost 4, with 5 bases in between. CDR3 protein: CASSYLRETQYF. The CDR3 coding sequence is TGTGCCAGCAGTTACCTCCGAGAGACCCAGTACTTC.